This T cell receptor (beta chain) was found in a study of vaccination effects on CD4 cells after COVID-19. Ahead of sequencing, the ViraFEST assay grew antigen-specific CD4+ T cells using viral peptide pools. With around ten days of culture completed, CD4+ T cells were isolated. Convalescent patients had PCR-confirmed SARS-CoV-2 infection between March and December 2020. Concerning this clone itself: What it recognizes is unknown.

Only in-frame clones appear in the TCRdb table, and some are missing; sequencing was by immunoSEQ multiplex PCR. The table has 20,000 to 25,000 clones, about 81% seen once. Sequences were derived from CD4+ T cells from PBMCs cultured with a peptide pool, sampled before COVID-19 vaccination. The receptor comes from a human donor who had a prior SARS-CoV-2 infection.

The CDR3 sequence is CGTGIPGANVLTF. The CDR3, as DNA: TGTGGAACCGGCATTCCTGGGGCCAACGTCCTGACTTTC. The chain employs TRBV19 and TRBJ2-6; D is uncertain. The CDR3 has 13 amino acids. Germline V gene data show CDR1 as LNHDA and CDR2 as SQIVND (reference sequence). Supplemented by reference TRBV19 and TRBJ2-6, the full variable domain reads DGGITQSPKYLFRKEGQNVTLSCEQNLNHDAMYWYRQDPGQGLRLIYYSQIVNDFQKGDIAEGYSVSREKKESFPLTVTSAQKNPTAFYLCGTGIPGANVLTFGAGSRLTVL.